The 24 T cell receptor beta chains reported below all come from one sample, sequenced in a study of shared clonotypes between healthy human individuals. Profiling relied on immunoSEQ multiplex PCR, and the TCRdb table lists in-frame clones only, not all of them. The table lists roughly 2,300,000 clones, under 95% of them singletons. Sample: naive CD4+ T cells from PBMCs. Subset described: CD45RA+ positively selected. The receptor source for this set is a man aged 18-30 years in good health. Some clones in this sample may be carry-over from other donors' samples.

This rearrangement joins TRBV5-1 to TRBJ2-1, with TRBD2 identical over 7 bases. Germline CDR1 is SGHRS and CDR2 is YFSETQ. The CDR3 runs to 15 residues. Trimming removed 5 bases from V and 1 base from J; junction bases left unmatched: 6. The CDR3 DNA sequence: TGCGCCAGCAGGGTGGGGGGACTATCCTACAATGAGCAGTTCTTC. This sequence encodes CASRVGGLSYNEQFF.

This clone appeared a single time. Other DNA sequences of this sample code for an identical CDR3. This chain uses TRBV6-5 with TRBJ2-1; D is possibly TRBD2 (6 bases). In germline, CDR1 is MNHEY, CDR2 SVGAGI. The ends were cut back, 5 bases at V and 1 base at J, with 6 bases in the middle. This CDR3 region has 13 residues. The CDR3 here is CASSRGSYNEQFF. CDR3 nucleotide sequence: TGTGCCAGCAGTCGGGGGTCCTACAATGAGCAGTTCTTC.

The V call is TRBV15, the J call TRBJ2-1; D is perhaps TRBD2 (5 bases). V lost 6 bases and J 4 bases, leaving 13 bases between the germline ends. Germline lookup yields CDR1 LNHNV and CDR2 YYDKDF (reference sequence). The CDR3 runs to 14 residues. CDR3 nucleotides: TGTGCCACCAGGTCGGGATTCCAGTACAATGAGCAGTTCTTC. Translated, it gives CATRSGFQYNEQFF.

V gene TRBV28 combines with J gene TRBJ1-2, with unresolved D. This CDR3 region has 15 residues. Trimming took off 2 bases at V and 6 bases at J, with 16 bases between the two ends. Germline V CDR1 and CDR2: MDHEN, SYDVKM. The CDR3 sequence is CASSLAERRRDGYTF. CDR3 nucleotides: TGTGCCAGCAGTTTAGCAGAAAGACGACGAGATGGCTACACCTTC.

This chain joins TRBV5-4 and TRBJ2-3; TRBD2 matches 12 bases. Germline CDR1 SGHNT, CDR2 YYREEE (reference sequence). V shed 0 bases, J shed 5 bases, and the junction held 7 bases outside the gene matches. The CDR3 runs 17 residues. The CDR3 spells CASSLDLAGGWRDTQYF. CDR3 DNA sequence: TGTGCCAGCAGCTTGGATCTAGCGGGAGGGTGGAGAGATACGCAGTATTTT.

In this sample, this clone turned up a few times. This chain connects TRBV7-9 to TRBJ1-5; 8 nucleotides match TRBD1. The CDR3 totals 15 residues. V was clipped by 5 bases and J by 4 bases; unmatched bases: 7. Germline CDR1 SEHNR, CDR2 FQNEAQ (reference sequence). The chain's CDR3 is CASSRGTGVNQPQHF. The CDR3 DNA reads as TGTGCCAGCAGCCGGGGGACAGGAGTTAATCAGCCCCAGCATTTT.

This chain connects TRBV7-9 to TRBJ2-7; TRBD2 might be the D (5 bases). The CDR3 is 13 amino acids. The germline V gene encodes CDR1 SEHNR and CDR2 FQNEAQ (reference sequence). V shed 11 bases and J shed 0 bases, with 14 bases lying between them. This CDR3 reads CAAARVSSYEQYF. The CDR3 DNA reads TGTGCCGCTGCGAGGGTTAGCTCCTACGAGCAGTACTTC.

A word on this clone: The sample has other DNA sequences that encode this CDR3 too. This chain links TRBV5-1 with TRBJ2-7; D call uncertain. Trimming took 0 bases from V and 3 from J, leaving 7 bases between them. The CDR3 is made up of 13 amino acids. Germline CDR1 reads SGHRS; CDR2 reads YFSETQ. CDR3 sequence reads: CASSLVVDYEQYF. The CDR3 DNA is TGCGCCAGCAGCTTGGTGGTGGACTACGAGCAGTACTTC.

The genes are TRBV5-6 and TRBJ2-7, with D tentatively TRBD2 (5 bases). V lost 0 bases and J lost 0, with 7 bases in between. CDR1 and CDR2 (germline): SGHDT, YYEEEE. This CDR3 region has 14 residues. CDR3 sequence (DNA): TGTGCCAGCAGCTTGGGGAGGATCTCCTACGAGCAGTACTTC. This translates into CASSLGRISYEQYF. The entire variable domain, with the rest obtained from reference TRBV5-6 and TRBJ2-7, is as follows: DAGVTQSPTHLIKTRGQQVTLRCSPKSGHDTVSWYQQALGQGPQFIFQYYEEEERQRGNFPDRFSGHQFPNYSSELNVNALLLGDSALYLCASSLGRISYEQYFGPGTRLTVT.

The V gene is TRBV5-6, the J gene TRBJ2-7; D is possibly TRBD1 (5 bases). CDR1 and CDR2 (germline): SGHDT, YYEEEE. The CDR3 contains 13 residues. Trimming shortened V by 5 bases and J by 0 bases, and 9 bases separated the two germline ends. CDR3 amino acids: CASRRQSSYEQYF. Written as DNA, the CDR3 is TGTGCCAGCAGGAGACAGAGCTCCTACGAGCAGTACTTC.

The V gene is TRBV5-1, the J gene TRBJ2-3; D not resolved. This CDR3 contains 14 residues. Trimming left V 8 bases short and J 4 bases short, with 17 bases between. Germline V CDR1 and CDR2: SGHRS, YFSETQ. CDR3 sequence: CASRYPGEADTQYF. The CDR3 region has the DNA TGCGCCAGTCGATACCCTGGAGAGGCAGATACGCAGTATTTT.

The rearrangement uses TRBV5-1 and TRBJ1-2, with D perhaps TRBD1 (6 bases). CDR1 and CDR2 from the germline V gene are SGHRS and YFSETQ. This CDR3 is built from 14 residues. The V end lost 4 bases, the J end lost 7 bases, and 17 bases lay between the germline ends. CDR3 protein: CASSPLGGKPGYTF. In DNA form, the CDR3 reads TGCGCCAGCAGCCCGTTGGGGGGCAAGCCTGGCTACACCTTC.

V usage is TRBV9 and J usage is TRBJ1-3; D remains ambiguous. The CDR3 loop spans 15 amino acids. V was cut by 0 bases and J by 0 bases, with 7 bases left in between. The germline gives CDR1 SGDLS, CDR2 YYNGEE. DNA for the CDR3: TGTGCCAGCAGCGTAGCGCACTCCTCTGGAAACACCATATATTTT. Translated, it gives CASSVAHSSGNTIYF. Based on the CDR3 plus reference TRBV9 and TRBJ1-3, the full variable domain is DSGVTQTPKHLITATGQRVTLRCSPRSGDLSVYWYQQSLDQGLQFLIQYYNGEERAKGNILERFSAQQFPDLHSELNLSSLELGDSALYFCASSVAHSSGNTIYFGEGSWLTVV.

The CDR3 region has the DNA TGTGCCAGAAGCTTTCAAGCGGTACAAGAGACCCAGTACTTC. Amino acid sequence: CARSFQAVQETQYF. The V call is TRBV5-3, the J call TRBJ2-5, with D possibly being TRBD2 (5 bases). TRBV5-3 has ORF status, its function being uncertain. Trimming left V 2 bases short and J 2 bases short, with 10 bases between. There are 14 residues in the CDR3.

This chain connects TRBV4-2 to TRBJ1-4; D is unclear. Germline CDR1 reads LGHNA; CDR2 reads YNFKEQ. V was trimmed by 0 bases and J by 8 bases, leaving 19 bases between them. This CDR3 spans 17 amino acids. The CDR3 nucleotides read TGTGCCAGCAGCCAAGAGGTCTACCGGTGGGGTGGGGAAAAACTGTTTTTT. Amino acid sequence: CASSQEVYRWGGEKLFF.

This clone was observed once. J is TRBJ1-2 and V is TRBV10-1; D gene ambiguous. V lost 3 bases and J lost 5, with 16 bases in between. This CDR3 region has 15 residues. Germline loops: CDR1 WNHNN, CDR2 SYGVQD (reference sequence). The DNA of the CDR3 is TGCGCCAGCAGTGACTCGACGATTACTACATATGGCTACACCTTC. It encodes CASSDSTITTYGYTF.

The CDR3 is CASSFGTQEETQYF. The CDR3 DNA follows: TGCGCCAGCAGCTTTGGGACCCAGGAAGAGACCCAGTACTTC. The chain uses TRBV5-1 and TRBJ2-5; possibly TRBD1 or TRBD2 for D (5 bases each). CDR3 length: 14 residues. CDR1 and CDR2 (germline): SGHRS, YFSETQ. Trimming left V 2 bases short and J 3 bases short, with 11 bases between.

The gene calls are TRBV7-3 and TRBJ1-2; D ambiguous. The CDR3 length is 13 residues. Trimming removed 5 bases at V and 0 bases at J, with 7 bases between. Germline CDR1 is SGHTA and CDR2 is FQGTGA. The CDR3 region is CASSPSPNYGYTF. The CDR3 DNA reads TGTGCCAGCAGCCCGTCCCCTAACTATGGCTACACCTTC.

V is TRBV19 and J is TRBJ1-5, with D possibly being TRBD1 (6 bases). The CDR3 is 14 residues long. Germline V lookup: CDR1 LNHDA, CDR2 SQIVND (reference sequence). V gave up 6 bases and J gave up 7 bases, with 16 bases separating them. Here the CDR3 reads CASSQGGPMQPQHF. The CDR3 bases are TGTGCCAGTAGCCAAGGGGGGCCAATGCAGCCCCAGCATTTT. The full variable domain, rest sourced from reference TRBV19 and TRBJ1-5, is DGGITQSPKYLFRKEGQNVTLSCEQNLNHDAMYWYRQDPGQGLRLIYYSQIVNDFQKGDIAEGYSVSREKKESFPLTVTSAQKNPTAFYLCASSQGGPMQPQHFGDGTRLSIL.

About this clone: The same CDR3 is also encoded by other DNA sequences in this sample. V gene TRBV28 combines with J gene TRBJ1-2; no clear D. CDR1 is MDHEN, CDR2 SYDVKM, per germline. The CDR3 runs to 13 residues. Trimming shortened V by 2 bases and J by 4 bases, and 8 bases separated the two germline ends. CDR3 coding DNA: TGTGCCAGCAGTTTAGGGCAGGCCTATGGCTACACCTTC. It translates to CASSLGQAYGYTF.

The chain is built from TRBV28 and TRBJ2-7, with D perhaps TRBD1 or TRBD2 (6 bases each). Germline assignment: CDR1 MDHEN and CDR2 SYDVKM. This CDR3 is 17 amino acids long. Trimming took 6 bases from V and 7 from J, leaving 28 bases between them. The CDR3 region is CASSSPGAWTQRGEQYF. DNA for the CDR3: TGTGCCAGCAGCAGCCCGGGGGCGTGGACCCAGAGGGGAGAGCAGTACTTC.

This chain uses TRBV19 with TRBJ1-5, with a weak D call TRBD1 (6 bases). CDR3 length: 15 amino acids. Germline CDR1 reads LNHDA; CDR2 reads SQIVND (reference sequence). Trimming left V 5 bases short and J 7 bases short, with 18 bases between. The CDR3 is CASSGRALGGQPQHF. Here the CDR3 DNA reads TGTGCCAGTAGTGGCCGGGCCCTAGGGGGGCAGCCCCAGCATTTT.

The CDR3 sequence: CASSLALGQGAGNTF. As DNA, the CDR3 is TGTGCCAGCAGCTTGGCCCTAGGACAGGGGGCAGGGAACACCTTC. V is TRBV7-9 and J is TRBJ1-2; TRBD1 agrees at 11 bases. The CDR3 is 15 amino acids. The ends lost 3 bases at V and 12 bases at J; junction bases unmatched: 12. Germline V gene sequence: CDR1 SEHNR, CDR2 FQNEAQ (reference sequence).

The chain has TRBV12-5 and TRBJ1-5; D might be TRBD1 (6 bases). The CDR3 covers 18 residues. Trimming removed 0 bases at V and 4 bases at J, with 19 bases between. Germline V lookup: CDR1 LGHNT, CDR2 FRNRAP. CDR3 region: CASGLVLTGSEPNQPQHF. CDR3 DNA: TGTGCTAGTGGTTTGGTACTGACAGGCTCCGAGCCAAATCAGCCCCAGCATTTT.